The TCR beta chain described here comes from a study of beta chain features in type 1 diabetes. The study's findings and limits: cDNA-based reads could over-represent cells with high TCR expression.

The authors reverse transcribed all of the isolated RNA, so sequencing captured expressed TCRB transcripts. The repertoire was sequenced with immunoSEQ multiplex PCR; TCRdb's copy has only in-frame clones and lacks some. The sample holds around 300,000 clones; approximately 10% are singletons and the top ten take 0.015%. Germline-derived CDR1 and CDR2 are SGHNT and YYREEE (reference sequence). Trimming took 3 bases from V and 15 from J; bases not matched to a gene: 9. CDR3 length: 12 amino acids. This clone was counted between two and nine times. Its antigen is unknown. The chain is built from TRBV5-4 and TRBJ2-1, with TRBD2 matching 7 bases. Source material: naive CD4+ T cells from blood. The sequence came from a woman in her thirties in good health. CDR3 in amino acids: CASSWTGTNPFF. CDR3 coding DNA: TGTGCCAGCAGCTGGACCGGGACTAATCCGTTCTTC. The variable domain in full, completed from reference TRBV5-4 and TRBJ2-1, reads ETGVTQSPTHLIKTRGQQVTLRCSSQSGHNTVSWYQQALGQGPQFIFQYYREEENGRGNFPPRFSGLQFPNYSSELNVNALELDDSALYLCASSWTGTNPFFGPGTRLTVL.